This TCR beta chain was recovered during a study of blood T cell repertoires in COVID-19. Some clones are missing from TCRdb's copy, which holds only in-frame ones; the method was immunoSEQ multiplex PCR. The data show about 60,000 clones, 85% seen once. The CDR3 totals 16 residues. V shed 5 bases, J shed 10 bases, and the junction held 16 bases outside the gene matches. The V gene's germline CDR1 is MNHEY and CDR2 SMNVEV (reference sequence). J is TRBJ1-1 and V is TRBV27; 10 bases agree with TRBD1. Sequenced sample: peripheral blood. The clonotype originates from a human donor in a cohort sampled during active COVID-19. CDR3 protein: CASSPRDRGVRFGAFF. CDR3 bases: TGTGCCAGCAGTCCTCGGGACAGGGGAGTGAGGTTCGGAGCTTTCTTT.